The TCR beta chain described here comes from a study of human versus mouse CDR3 diversity and MHC coevolution. The wider study: Reported immunoSEQ sensitivity was one in 200,000 T cells, with reduced amplification bias. Study-level findings and limits: On average, humans showed more CDR3 deletions and insertions than mice.

The CDR3 is made up of 18 amino acids. The data were produced by immunoSEQ multiplex PCR, yet TCRdb's version contains in-frame clones alone and is incomplete. The data hold some 80,000 clones, with under 95% observed a single time. A note on this clone: As yet, its antigen is unknown.

The chain carries TRBV21-1 and TRBJ1-2; the D segment call TRBD1 is taken from the table without a DNA check. TRBV21-1 is a pseudogene. Sequenced material: naive CD4+ T cells from blood. Subset noted: CD45RO-negative CD62L-positive naive CD4 T cells. This receptor was obtained from a person between 30 and 69 years old in good health. CDR3 coding DNA: TGTGCCAGCAGCAAAGACCAAGACAGGGCCGAAACTAACTATGGCTACACCTTC. Residues: CASSKDQDRAETNYGYTF.